These T cell receptor beta chains were read from a single sample in a study of blood T cell repertoires in COVID-19. Here immunoSEQ multiplex PCR was the method, and the copy in TCRdb shows in-frame clones only, minus some. Of about 260,000 clones detected, approximately 88% appear once; the ten largest clones hold approximately 3.4%. The source material was PBMCs or T cells enriched from blood (not recorded which). The receptor source for this set is a woman aged 40 to 50 who had been exposed to COVID-19. Both conserved end residues are part of each CDR3. Fields, in order: CDR3 protein, CDR3 DNA, V gene, clone size, J gene, D gene. A D gene is named only where the DNA matches it firmly. Only part of the rows carry a size: once, few, many, or a class if the clone is expanded.

cdr3_aa: CASSRGLAPGETQYF; cdr3_nt: TGTGCCAGCAGCCGTGGACTAGCTCCGGGAGAGACCCAGTACTTC; v_call: TRBV7-9; clone_size: many; j_call: TRBJ2-5; d_call: TRBD2
cdr3_aa: CASSSDRAYNEQFF; cdr3_nt: TGTGCCAGCAGCTCCGACAGAGCCTACAATGAGCAGTTCTTC; v_call: TRBV11-3; clone_size: -; j_call: TRBJ2-1; d_call: -
cdr3_aa: CASSLVWSSYNEQFF; cdr3_nt: TGTGCCAGCAGCTTAGTCTGGAGCTCCTACAATGAGCAGTTCTTC; v_call: TRBV7-9; clone_size: -; j_call: TRBJ2-1; d_call: -
cdr3_aa: CASSPTGAEAFF; cdr3_nt: TGTGCCAGCAGTCCGACAGGGGCTGAAGCTTTCTTT; v_call: TRBV9; clone_size: once; j_call: TRBJ1-1; d_call: TRBD1
cdr3_aa: CASSLGGGSYNEQFF; cdr3_nt: TGTGCCAGCAGCTTAGGGGGGGGGTCTTACAATGAGCAGTTCTTC; v_call: TRBV7-2; clone_size: -; j_call: TRBJ2-1; d_call: TRBD2
cdr3_aa: CASSFPYNEQFF; cdr3_nt: TGTGCCAGCAGTTTCCCTTACAATGAGCAGTTCTTC; v_call: TRBV28; clone_size: -; j_call: TRBJ2-1; d_call: -
cdr3_aa: CASSEDMEQFF; cdr3_nt: TGTGCCAGCAGTGAAGACATGGAGCAGTTCTTC; v_call: TRBV25-1; clone_size: -; j_call: TRBJ2-1; d_call: -
cdr3_aa: CASSVGSESGYTF; cdr3_nt: TGTGCCAGCAGCGTAGGCTCAGAAAGTGGCTACACCTTC; v_call: TRBV9; clone_size: -; j_call: TRBJ1-2; d_call: -
cdr3_aa: CASSPGQGEGQPQHF; cdr3_nt: TGCGCCAGCAGCCCGGGACAGGGGGAGGGGCAGCCCCAGCATTTT; v_call: TRBV5-1; clone_size: -; j_call: TRBJ1-5; d_call: TRBD1
cdr3_aa: CASSDTGLADIKNIQYF; cdr3_nt: TGTGCCAGCAGTGACACAGGACTAGCTGACATCAAAAACATTCAGTACTTC; v_call: TRBV6-1; clone_size: -; j_call: TRBJ2-4; d_call: TRBD2
cdr3_aa: CAISGEGGGETQYF; cdr3_nt: TGTGCCATCAGTGGCGAAGGGGGCGGGGAGACCCAGTACTTC; v_call: TRBV10-3; clone_size: once; j_call: TRBJ2-5; d_call: TRBD1
cdr3_aa: CASSLAWGNTEAFF; cdr3_nt: TGTGCCAGCAGCTTAGCGTGGGGCAACACTGAAGCTTTCTTT; v_call: TRBV11-1; clone_size: -; j_call: TRBJ1-1; d_call: -
cdr3_aa: CASSRPTGLGRTGELFF; cdr3_nt: TGTGCCAGCAGCCGGCCGACAGGGCTTGGAAGAACCGGGGAGCTGTTTTTT; v_call: TRBV7-2; clone_size: few; j_call: TRBJ2-2; d_call: TRBD1
cdr3_aa: CASRDVTGDYGYTF; cdr3_nt: TGTGCCAGCAGGGACGTAACAGGGGACTATGGCTACACCTTC; v_call: TRBV28; clone_size: -; j_call: TRBJ1-2; d_call: TRBD1
cdr3_aa: CASSLQGATNEKLFF; cdr3_nt: TGTGCCAGCAGTTTACAGGGGGCAACTAATGAAAAACTGTTTTTT; v_call: TRBV25-1; clone_size: -; j_call: TRBJ1-4; d_call: TRBD1
cdr3_aa: CAMGGGNQPQHF; cdr3_nt: TGTGCCATGGGGGGGGGCAATCAGCCCCAGCATTTT; v_call: TRBV2; clone_size: -; j_call: TRBJ1-5; d_call: -
cdr3_aa: CASSWTGGGGEQFF; cdr3_nt: TGCGCCAGCAGCTGGACAGGGGGCGGGGGTGAGCAGTTCTTC; v_call: TRBV4-1; clone_size: -; j_call: TRBJ2-1; d_call: TRBD1
cdr3_aa: CASSFRSYNEQFF; cdr3_nt: TGTGCCAGCAGTTTCCGCTCCTACAATGAGCAGTTCTTC; v_call: TRBV12-3/TRBV12-4; clone_size: -; j_call: TRBJ2-1; d_call: -
cdr3_aa: CASSSGRVLYGGANVLTF; cdr3_nt: TGTGCCAGCAGCTCCGGCCGGGTTCTTTACGGTGGGGCCAACGTCCTGACTTTC; v_call: TRBV11-3; clone_size: -; j_call: TRBJ2-6; d_call: -
cdr3_aa: CAFRDREVYGYTF; cdr3_nt: TGTGCCTTCCGGGACAGGGAGGTTTATGGCTACACCTTC; v_call: TRBV10-3; clone_size: few; j_call: TRBJ1-2; d_call: TRBD1
cdr3_aa: CSVDTGTF; cdr3_nt: TGCAGCGTTGACACAGGGACCTTC; v_call: TRBV29-1; clone_size: -; j_call: TRBJ1-2; d_call: -
cdr3_aa: CASSEYQLAGVTDTQYF; cdr3_nt: TGTGCCAGCAGTGAATACCAACTAGCGGGGGTCACAGATACGCAGTATTTT; v_call: TRBV25-1; clone_size: -; j_call: TRBJ2-3; d_call: TRBD2
cdr3_aa: CASRDRALSSGNTIYF; cdr3_nt: TGTGCCAGCCGGGACAGGGCCCTTTCTTCTGGAAACACCATATATTTT; v_call: TRBV19; clone_size: -; j_call: TRBJ1-3; d_call: TRBD1
cdr3_aa: CASRPSTGTAGELFF; cdr3_nt: TGTGCCAGTAGACCCTCGACAGGGACGGCCGGGGAGCTGTTTTTT; v_call: TRBV19; clone_size: -; j_call: TRBJ2-2; d_call: TRBD1
cdr3_aa: CASSQDSDSFYNSPLHF; cdr3_nt: TGCGCCAGCAGCCAAGATTCGGACAGCTTCTATAATTCACCCCTCCACTTT; v_call: TRBV4-1; clone_size: -; j_call: TRBJ1-6; d_call: -
cdr3_aa: CASRPASALNEQFF; cdr3_nt: TGTGCCAGCCGCCCGGCTAGCGCCCTCAATGAGCAGTTCTTC; v_call: TRBV18; clone_size: -; j_call: TRBJ2-1; d_call: -
cdr3_aa: CASWGGIGTGDEKLFF; cdr3_nt: TGTGCCAGTTGGGGAGGTATCGGGACAGGGGATGAAAAACTGTTTTTT; v_call: TRBV19; clone_size: few; j_call: TRBJ1-4; d_call: TRBD1
cdr3_aa: CASRDPRGSYNEQFF; cdr3_nt: TGTGCCAGCAGGGACCCCAGGGGTTCCTACAATGAGCAGTTCTTC; v_call: TRBV6-5; clone_size: -; j_call: TRBJ2-1; d_call: -
cdr3_aa: CASSHPTDRAMNSPLHF; cdr3_nt: TGTGCCAGCAGCCATCCGACGGACAGGGCGATGAATTCACCCCTCCACTTT; v_call: TRBV7-9; clone_size: -; j_call: TRBJ1-6; d_call: TRBD1